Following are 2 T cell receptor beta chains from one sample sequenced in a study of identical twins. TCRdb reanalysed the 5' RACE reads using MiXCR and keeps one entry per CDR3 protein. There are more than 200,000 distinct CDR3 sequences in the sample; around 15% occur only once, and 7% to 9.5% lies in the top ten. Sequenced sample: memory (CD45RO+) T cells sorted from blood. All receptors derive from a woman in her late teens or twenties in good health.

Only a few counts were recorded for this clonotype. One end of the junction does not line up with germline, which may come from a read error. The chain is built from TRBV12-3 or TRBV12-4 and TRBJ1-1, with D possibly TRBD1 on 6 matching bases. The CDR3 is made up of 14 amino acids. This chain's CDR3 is CASSPLQGNIEAFF. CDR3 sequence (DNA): TGTGCCAGCAGCCCCCTACAGGGCAACATTGAAGCTTTCTTT.

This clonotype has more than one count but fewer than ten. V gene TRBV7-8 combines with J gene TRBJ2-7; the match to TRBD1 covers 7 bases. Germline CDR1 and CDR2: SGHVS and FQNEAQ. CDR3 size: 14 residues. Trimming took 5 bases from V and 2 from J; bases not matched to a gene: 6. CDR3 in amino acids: CASSPGTAPYEQYF. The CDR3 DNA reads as TGTGCCAGCAGCCCCGGGACAGCTCCCTACGAGCAGTACTTC. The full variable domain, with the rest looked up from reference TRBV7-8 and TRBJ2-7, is GAGVSQSPRYKVAKRGQDVALRCDPISGHVSLFWYQQALGQGPEFLTYFQNEAQLDKSGLPSDRFFAERPEGSVSTLKIQRTQQEDSAVYLCASSPGTAPYEQYFGPGTRLTVT.